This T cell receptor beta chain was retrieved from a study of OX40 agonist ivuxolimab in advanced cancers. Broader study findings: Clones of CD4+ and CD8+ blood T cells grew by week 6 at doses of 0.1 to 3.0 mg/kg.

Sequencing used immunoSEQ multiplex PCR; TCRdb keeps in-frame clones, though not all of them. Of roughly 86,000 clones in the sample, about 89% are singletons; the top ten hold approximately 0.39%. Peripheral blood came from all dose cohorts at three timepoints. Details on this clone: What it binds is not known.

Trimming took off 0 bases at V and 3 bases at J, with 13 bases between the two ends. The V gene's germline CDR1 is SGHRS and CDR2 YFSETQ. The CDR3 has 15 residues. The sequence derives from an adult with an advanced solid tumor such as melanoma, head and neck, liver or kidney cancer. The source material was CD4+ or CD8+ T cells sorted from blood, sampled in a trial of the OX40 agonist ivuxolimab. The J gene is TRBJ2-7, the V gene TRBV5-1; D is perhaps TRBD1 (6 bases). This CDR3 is CASSLDRALNYEQYF. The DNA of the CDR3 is TGCGCCAGCAGCTTGGACAGGGCGCTCAACTACGAGCAGTACTTC.